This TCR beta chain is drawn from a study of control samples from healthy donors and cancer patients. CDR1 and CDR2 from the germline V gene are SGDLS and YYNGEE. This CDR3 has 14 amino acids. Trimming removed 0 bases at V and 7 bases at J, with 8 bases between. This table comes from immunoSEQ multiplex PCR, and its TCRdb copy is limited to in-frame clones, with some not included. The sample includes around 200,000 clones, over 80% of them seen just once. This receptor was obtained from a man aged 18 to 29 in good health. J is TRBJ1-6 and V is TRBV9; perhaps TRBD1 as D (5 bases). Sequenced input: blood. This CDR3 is CASSVDRLNSPLHF. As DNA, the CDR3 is TGTGCCAGCAGCGTAGACAGGCTAAATTCACCCCTCCACTTT.